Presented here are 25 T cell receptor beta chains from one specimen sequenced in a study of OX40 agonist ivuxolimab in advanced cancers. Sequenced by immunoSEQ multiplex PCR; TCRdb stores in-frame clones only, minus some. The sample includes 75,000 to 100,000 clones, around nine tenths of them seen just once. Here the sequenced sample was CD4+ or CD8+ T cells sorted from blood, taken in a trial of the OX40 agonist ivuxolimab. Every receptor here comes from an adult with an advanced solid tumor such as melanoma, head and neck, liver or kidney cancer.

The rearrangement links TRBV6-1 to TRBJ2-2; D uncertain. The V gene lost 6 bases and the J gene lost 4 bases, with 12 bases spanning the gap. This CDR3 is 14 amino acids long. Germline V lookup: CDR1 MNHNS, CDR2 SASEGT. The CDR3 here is CASRIKVGTGELFF. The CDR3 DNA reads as TGTGCCAGCAGAATAAAGGTGGGCACCGGGGAGCTGTTTTTT.

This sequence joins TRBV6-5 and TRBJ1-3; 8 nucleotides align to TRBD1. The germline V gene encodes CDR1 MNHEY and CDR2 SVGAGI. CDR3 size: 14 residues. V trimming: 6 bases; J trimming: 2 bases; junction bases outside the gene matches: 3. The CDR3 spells CASRTTGAGNTIYF. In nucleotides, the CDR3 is TGTGCCAGCAGGACGACAGGGGCTGGAAACACCATATATTTT.

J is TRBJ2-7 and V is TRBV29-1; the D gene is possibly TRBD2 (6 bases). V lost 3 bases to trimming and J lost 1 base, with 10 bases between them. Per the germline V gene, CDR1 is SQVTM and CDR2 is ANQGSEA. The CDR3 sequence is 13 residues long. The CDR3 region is CSVERGRSYEQYF. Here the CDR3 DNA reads TGCAGCGTTGAGCGGGGTAGATCCTACGAGCAGTACTTC.

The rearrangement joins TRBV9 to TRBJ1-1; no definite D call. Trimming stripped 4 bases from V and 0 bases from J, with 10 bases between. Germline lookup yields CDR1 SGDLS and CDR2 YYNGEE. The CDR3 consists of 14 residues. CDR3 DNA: TGTGCCAGCAGCCCACAGAGCATGAACACTGAAGCTTTCTTT. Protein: CASSPQSMNTEAFF.

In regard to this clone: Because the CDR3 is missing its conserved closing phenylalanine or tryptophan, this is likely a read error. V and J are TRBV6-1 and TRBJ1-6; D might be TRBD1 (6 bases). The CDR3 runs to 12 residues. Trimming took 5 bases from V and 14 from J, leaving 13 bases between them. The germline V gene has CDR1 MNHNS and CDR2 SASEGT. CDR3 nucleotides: TGTGCCAGCAGTTTGCTTAGGGGGGCCCTCCACCTT. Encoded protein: CASSLLRGALHL.

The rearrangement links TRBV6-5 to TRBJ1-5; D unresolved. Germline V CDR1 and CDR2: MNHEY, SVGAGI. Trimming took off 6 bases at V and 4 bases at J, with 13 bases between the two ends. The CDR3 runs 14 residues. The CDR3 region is CASSLRGPNQPQHF. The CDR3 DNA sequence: TGTGCCAGCAGCCTTCGCGGGCCTAATCAGCCCCAGCATTTT.

CDR3 DNA sequence: TGTGCCAGCAGCCGGGACAGGGGGACCACCGGGGAGCTGTTTTTT. Translated, it gives CASSRDRGTTGELFF. The genes are TRBV2 and TRBJ2-2, with 11 bases matching TRBD1. The germline V gene has CDR1 SNHLY and CDR2 FYNNEI. The J segment lost 4 bases and the V segment lost 6 bases, leaving 4 bases of the junction unmatched. CDR3 length: 15 residues.

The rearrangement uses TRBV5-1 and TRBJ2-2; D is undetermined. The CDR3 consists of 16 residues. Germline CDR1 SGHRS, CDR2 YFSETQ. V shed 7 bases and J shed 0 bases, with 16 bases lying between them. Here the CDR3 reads CASRTGQYANTGELFF. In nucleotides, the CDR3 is TGCGCCAGCCGTACTGGGCAGTACGCGAACACCGGGGAGCTGTTTTTT.

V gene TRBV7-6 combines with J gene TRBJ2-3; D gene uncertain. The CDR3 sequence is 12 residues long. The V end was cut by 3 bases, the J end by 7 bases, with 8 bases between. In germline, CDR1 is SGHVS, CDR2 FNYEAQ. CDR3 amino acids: CASSFSANTQYF. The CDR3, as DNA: TGTGCCAGCAGCTTCTCAGCAAATACGCAGTATTTT.

The CDR3 coding sequence is TGTGCCAGCAGGTCAACAGGCGAGCAGTACTTC. Protein: CASRSTGEQYF. This chain uses TRBV28 with TRBJ2-7; D is possibly TRBD1 (5 bases). Germline assignment: CDR1 MDHEN and CDR2 SYDVKM. With 6 bases removed from V and 6 bases from J, the gap between germline ends came to 9 bases. The CDR3 has 11 residues.

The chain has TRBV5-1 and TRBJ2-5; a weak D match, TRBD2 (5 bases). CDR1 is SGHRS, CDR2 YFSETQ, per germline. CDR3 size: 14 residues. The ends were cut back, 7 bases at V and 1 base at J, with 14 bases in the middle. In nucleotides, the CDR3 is TGCGCCAGCCGCCTCGGGGAGCCCCAAGAGACCCAGTACTTC. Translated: CASRLGEPQETQYF.

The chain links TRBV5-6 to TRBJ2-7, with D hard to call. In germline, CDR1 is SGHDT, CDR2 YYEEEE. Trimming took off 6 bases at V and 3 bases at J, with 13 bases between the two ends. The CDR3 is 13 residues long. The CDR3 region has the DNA TGTGCCAGCAACAAACAACCCGGCTACGAGCAGTACTTC. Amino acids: CASNKQPGYEQYF.

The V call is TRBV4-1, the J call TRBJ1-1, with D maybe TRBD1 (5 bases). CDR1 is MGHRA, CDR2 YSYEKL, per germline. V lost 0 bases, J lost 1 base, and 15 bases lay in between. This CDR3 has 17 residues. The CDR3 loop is CASSQEKRGERNTEAFF. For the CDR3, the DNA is TGCGCCAGCAGCCAAGAAAAACGAGGGGAAAGGAACACTGAAGCTTTCTTT.

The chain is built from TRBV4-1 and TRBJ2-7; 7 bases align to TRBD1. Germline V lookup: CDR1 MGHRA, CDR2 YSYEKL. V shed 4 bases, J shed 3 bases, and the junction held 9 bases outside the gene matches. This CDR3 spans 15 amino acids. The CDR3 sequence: CASSLSGTVIYEQYF. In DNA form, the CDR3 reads TGCGCCAGCAGCCTTTCCGGGACAGTTATCTACGAGCAGTACTTC.

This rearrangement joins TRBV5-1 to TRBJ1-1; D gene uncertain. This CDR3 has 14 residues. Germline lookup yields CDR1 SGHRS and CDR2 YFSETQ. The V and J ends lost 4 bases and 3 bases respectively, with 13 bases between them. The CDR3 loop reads CASSRALGDTEAFF. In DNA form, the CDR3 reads TGCGCCAGCAGCCGGGCCCTTGGAGACACTGAAGCTTTCTTT.

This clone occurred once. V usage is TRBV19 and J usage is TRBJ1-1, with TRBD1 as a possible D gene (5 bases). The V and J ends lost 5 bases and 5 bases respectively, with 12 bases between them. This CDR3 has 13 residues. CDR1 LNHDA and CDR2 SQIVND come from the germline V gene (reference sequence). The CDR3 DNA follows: TGTGCCAGTAGTCAAACAGGTTGGACTGAAGCTTTCTTT. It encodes CASSQTGWTEAFF.

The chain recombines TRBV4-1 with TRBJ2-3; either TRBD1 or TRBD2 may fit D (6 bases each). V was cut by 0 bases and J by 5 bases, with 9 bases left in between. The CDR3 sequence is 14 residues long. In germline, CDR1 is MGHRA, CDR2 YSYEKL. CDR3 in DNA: TGCGCCAGCAGCCAAGAACAGGGAGGAGATACGCAGTATTTT. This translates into CASSQEQGGDTQYF.

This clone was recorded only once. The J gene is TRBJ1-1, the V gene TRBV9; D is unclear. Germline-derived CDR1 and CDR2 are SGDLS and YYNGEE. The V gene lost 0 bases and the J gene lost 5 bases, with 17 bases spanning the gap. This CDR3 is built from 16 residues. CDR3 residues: CASSVEGPPGGTEAFF. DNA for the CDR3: TGTGCCAGCAGCGTAGAAGGGCCTCCTGGAGGGACTGAAGCTTTCTTT. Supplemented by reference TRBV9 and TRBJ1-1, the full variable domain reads DSGVTQTPKHLITATGQRVTLRCSPRSGDLSVYWYQQSLDQGLQFLIQYYNGEERAKGNILERFSAQQFPDLHSELNLSSLELGDSALYFCASSVEGPPGGTEAFFGQGTRLTVV.

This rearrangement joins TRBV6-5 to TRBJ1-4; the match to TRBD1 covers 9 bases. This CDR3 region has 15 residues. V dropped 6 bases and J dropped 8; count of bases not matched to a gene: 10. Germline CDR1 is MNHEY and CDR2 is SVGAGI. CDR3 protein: CASSNTGGVLEKLFF. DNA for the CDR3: TGTGCCAGCAGCAATACAGGGGGCGTTCTAGAAAAACTGTTTTTT.

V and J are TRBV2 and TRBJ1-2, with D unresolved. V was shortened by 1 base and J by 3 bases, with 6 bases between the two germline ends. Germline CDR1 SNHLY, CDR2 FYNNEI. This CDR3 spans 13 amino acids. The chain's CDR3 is CASSEGVDYGYTF. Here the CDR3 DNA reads TGTGCCAGCAGTGAAGGGGTGGACTATGGCTACACCTTC.

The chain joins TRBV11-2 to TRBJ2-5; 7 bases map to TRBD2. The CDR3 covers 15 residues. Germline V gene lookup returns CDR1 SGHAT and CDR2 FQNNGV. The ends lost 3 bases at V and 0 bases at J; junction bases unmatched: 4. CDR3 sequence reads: CASSLGGTYQETQYF. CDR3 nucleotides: TGTGCCAGCAGCTTGGGGGGGACGTACCAAGAGACCCAGTACTTC. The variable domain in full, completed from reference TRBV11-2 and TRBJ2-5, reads EAGVAQSPRYKIIEKRQSVAFWCNPISGHATLYWYQQILGQGPKLLIQFQNNGVVDDSQLPKDRFSAERLKGVDSTLKIQPAKLEDSAVYLCASSLGGTYQETQYFGPGTRLLVL.

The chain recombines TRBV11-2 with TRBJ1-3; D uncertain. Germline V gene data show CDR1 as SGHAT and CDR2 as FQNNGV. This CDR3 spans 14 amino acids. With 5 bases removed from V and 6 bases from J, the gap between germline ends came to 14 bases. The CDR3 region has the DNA TGTGCCAGCAGCGCCTTGGTGGGAAAAAACACCATATATTTT. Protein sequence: CASSALVGKNTIYF.

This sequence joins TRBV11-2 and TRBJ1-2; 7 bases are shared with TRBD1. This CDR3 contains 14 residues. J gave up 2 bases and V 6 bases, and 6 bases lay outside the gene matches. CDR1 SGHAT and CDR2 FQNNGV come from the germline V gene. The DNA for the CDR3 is TGTGCCAGCAGTCTATTGGGACAGAACTATGGCTACACCTTC. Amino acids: CASSLLGQNYGYTF. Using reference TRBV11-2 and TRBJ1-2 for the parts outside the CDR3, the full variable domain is EAGVAQSPRYKIIEKRQSVAFWCNPISGHATLYWYQQILGQGPKLLIQFQNNGVVDDSQLPKDRFSAERLKGVDSTLKIQPAKLEDSAVYLCASSLLGQNYGYTFGSGTRLTVV.

The DNA for the CDR3 is TGTGCCAGCTCCCCGATGGCACGCCCTGCGACAGAAAAACTGTTTTTT. This sequence encodes CASSPMARPATEKLFF. J is TRBJ1-4 and V is TRBV18; unclear D gene. The V end lost 6 bases, the J end lost 8 bases, and 22 bases lay between the germline ends. This CDR3 contains 16 residues. Germline lookup yields CDR1 KGHSH and CDR2 LQKENI. The full variable domain, rest sourced from reference TRBV18 and TRBJ1-4, is NAGVMQNPRHLVRRRGQEARLRCSPMKGHSHVYWYRQLPEEGLKFMVYLQKENIIDESGMPKERFSAEFPKEGPSILRIQQVVRGDSAAYFCASSPMARPATEKLFFGSGTQLSVL.

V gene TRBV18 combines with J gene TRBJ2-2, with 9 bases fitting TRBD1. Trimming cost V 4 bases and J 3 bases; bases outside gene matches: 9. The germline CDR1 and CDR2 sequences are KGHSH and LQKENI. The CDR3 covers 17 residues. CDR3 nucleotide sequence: TGTGCCAGCTCACTTCGGACAGGGGCGAAATACACCGGGGAGCTGTTTTTT. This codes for CASSLRTGAKYTGELFF.